This TCR beta chain is from a study of cytomegalovirus exposure and HLA in healthy donors. Overall study findings and caveats: TCR sequences were mostly rare, though some public TCRs occurred in many donors. Some TCR beta chains (about 170 of them) were listed as cytomegalovirus-associated.

This CDR3 region has 13 residues. V lost 4 bases to trimming and J lost 4 bases, with 9 bases between them. Per germline, CDR1 SGHDT and CDR2 YYEEEE. Worth noting for this clone: Antigen unknown.

The protocol was immunoSEQ multiplex PCR, while the TCRdb copy is restricted to in-frame clones and leaves out a portion. This table holds 130,000 or so clones, roughly 90% found once. Sample: PBMCs. The source of this sequence is a woman under 30 in good health and CMV-seronegative. The V and J genes are TRBV5-6 and TRBJ2-1; tentative D call: TRBD2 (6 bases). The CDR3 region is CASSAGLYNEQFF. CDR3 nucleotides: TGTGCCAGCAGCGCGGGACTGTACAATGAGCAGTTCTTC.